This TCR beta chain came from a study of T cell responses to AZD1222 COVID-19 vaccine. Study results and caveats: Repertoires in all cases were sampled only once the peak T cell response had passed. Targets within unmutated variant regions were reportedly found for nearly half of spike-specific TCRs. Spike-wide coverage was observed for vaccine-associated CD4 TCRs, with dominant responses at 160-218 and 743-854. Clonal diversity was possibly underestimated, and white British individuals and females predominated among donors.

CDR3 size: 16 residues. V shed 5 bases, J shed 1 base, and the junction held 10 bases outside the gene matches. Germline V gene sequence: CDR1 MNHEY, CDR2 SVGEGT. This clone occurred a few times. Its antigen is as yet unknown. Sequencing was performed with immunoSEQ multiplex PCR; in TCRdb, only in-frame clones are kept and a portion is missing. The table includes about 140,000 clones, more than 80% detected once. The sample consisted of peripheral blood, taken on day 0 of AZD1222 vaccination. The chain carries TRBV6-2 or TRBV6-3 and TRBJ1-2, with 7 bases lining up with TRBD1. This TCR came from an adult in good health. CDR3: CASSQNHQGDNYGYTF. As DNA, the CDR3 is TGTGCCAGCAGTCAGAACCACCAGGGGGATAACTATGGCTACACCTTC.